This T cell receptor beta chain was documented in a study of cytomegalovirus exposure and HLA in healthy donors. The primer mix had 60 Vbeta and 13 Jbeta primers. Using immunoSEQ multiplex PCR, the repertoire was profiled, and TCRdb retains in-frame clones only, with some absent. The sample holds fewer than 200,000 clones, 70% to 80% seen once. Comments on this clone: Its matching antigen is unknown.

Study-wide results and limits: In the analysis, some V segments, TRBV6-2 and TRBV6-3 included, were excluded as indistinguishable. As was reported, the HLA-A and HLA-B alleles of most subjects were accurately predicted from TCR beta sequences. Researchers had no immune exposure information except CMV serostatus available.

Germline CDR1 reads GTSNPN; CDR2 reads SVGIG (reference sequence). Trimming pared 2 bases from V and 6 bases from J, leaving 13 bases between. This CDR3 is 14 amino acids long. This receptor was identified in a man aged 60 to 75 in good health and CMV-seronegative. The V and J genes are TRBV30 and TRBJ2-2; maybe TRBD1 (6 bases). The sample consisted of PBMCs. The CDR3 nucleotides are TGTGCCTGGAGTCCCCAGGGGCGGTCCGGGGAGCTGTTTTTT. Translating it yields CAWSPQGRSGELFF. Drawing the rest from reference TRBV30 and TRBJ2-2, the complete variable domain is SQTIHQWPATLVQPVGSPLSLECTVEGTSNPNLYWYRQAAGRGLQLLFYSVGIGQISSEVPQNLSASRPQDRQFILSSKKLLLSDSGFYLCAWSPQGRSGELFFGEGSRLTVL.